The 14 T cell receptor beta chains below were found in one sample sequenced in a study of blood T cell repertoires in COVID-19. Assay used: immunoSEQ multiplex PCR; TCRdb lists only in-frame clones, some missing. The table shows 230,000 or so clones, with around 81% occurring only once. The sequencing sample was made of peripheral blood. The source of these receptors is a woman over 75 with COVID-19, enrolled during active disease.

The chain employs TRBV19 and TRBJ1-1; TRBD1 is a possible D gene (5 bases). V lost 2 bases to trimming and J lost 7 bases, with 11 bases between them. There are 13 residues in the CDR3. CDR1 is LNHDA, CDR2 SQIVND, per germline (reference sequence). CDR3 coding DNA: TGTGCCAGTAGTATAACCTGGGGCAGTGAAGCTTTCTTT. It encodes CASSITWGSEAFF.

In this sample, this clone turned up a few times. The chain couples TRBV28 to TRBJ2-1; TRBD2 aligns across 14 bases. The CDR3 sequence is 15 residues long. J was trimmed by 15 bases and V by 3 bases; bases with no gene match: 10. Germline V gene lookup returns CDR1 MDHEN and CDR2 SYDVKM. CDR3 loop: CASSLGGLAGVSTFF. DNA for the CDR3: TGTGCCAGCAGTTTGGGGGGACTAGCGGGAGTTAGTACGTTCTTC.

J is TRBJ2-1 and V is TRBV27; 9 bases agree with TRBD1. V was clipped by 5 bases and J by 6 bases; unmatched bases: 8. In germline, CDR1 is MNHEY, CDR2 SMNVEV (reference sequence). This CDR3 is 15 amino acids long. The CDR3 here is CASSDAGTGRNEQFF. CDR3 nucleotide sequence: TGTGCCAGCAGTGACGCCGGGACAGGGCGCAATGAGCAGTTCTTC.

V and J are TRBV30 and TRBJ2-7; D is undetermined. This CDR3 region has 12 residues. V lost 2 bases and J 3 bases, leaving 8 bases between the germline ends. Per germline, CDR1 GTSNPN and CDR2 SVGIG (reference sequence). For the CDR3, the DNA is TGTGCCTGGAGTTCAGGAATCTACGAGCAGTACTTC. Amino acid sequence: CAWSSGIYEQYF.

J is TRBJ1-1 and V is TRBV9; D perhaps matches TRBD1 (6 bases). The germline V gene encodes CDR1 SGDLS and CDR2 YYNGEE. This CDR3 is 14 amino acids long. Trimming removed 5 bases at V and 5 bases at J, with 16 bases between. The CDR3: CASSSEGGGTEAFF. The CDR3 DNA reads TGTGCCAGCAGTTCCGAGGGGGGAGGGACTGAAGCTTTCTTT.

The CDR3 region has the DNA TGTGCCAGCAGCTCCGGGACTAGGTCTCCAGATACGCAGTATTTT. Translation: CASSSGTRSPDTQYF. The V gene is TRBV7-2, the J gene TRBJ2-3; 8 positions agree with TRBD2. This CDR3 spans 15 amino acids. V lost 4 bases and J lost 4; bases outside the gene matches: 7. Per germline, CDR1 SGHTA and CDR2 FQGNSA. The full variable domain, with the rest looked up from reference TRBV7-2 and TRBJ2-3, is GAGVSQSPSNKVTEKGKDVELRCDPISGHTALYWYRQSLGQGLEFLIYFQGNSAPDKSGLPSDRFSAERTGGSVSTLTIQRTQQEDSAVYLCASSSGTRSPDTQYFGPGTRLTVL.

The chain combines TRBV18 with TRBJ2-2, with a tentative D call TRBD1 (6 bases). The CDR3 is 16 residues long. Between the trimmed V and J ends, which lost 0 bases and 4 bases, there was a span of 12 bases. Germline CDR1 reads KGHSH; CDR2 reads LQKENI. The CDR3 coding sequence is TGTGCCAGCTCACCACCCGGGACAAGCCTCACCGGGGAGCTGTTTTTT. This translates into CASSPPGTSLTGELFF.

V is TRBV10-2 and J is TRBJ1-5; maybe TRBD1 (6 bases). Germline V gene lookup returns CDR1 WSHSY and CDR2 SAAADI. The V and J ends lost 6 bases and 0 bases respectively, with 12 bases between them. The CDR3 contains 15 residues. The CDR3 DNA reads as TGCGCCAGCAGACTGGACAGCAGTAGCAATCAGCCCCAGCATTTT. The encoded protein is CASRLDSSSNQPQHF.

V gene TRBV2 combines with J gene TRBJ1-2; the D gene is possibly TRBD1 (6 bases). The CDR3 spans 15 residues. With 2 bases removed from V and 6 bases from J, the gap between germline ends came to 16 bases. The V gene's germline CDR1 is SNHLY and CDR2 FYNNEI. CDR3 DNA: TGTGCCAGCAGTGAATTGGGCCAGGGGCCTAATGGCTACACCTTC. Amino acid sequence: CASSELGQGPNGYTF.

V and J are TRBV9 and TRBJ1-4, with 8 bases lining up with TRBD1. Per germline, CDR1 SGDLS and CDR2 YYNGEE. V shed 0 bases, J shed 2 bases, and the junction held 0 bases outside the gene matches. The CDR3 has 15 residues. In DNA, the CDR3 is TGTGCCAGCAGCGTAGGACAGGGGACTAATGAAAAACTGTTTTTT. It encodes CASSVGQGTNEKLFF.

V and J are TRBV5-4 and TRBJ2-7, with D unresolved. Per the germline V gene, CDR1 is SGHNT and CDR2 is YYREEE (reference sequence). V was shortened by 1 base and J by 5 bases, with 16 bases between the two germline ends. This CDR3 has 15 residues. CDR3 region: CASSLNSATLHEQYF. The CDR3 nucleotides read TGTGCCAGCAGCTTGAACAGTGCGACACTTCACGAGCAGTACTTC.

This chain uses TRBV7-2 with TRBJ2-7, with D perhaps TRBD1 (6 bases). V lost 2 bases and J lost 4, with 12 bases in between. CDR1 is SGHTA and CDR2 is FQGNSA in the germline V gene. CDR3 length equals 14 residues. This CDR3 reads CASSLNFRGYEQYF. CDR3 nucleotide sequence: TGTGCCAGCAGCTTAAATTTTAGGGGGTACGAGCAGTACTTC.

The chain carries TRBV7-9 and TRBJ1-1, with 8 positions matching TRBD1. This CDR3 comprises 16 residues. Germline V gene lookup returns CDR1 SEHNR and CDR2 FQNEAQ (reference sequence). Germline trimming cut 1 base from V and 8 bases from J; bases unmatched to any gene: 12. DNA of the CDR3: TGTGCCAGCAGCTTAGGCGGGACAGGCCGCGGTATGGAAGCTTTCTTT. It is translated as CASSLGGTGRGMEAFF.

The count of this clone is one. The chain links TRBV7-9 to TRBJ1-2; TRBD1 matches at 9 bases. Trimming at V came to 5 bases and at J to 6 bases, leaving 13 bases not matched to a gene. Germline-derived CDR1 and CDR2 are SEHNR and FQNEAQ (reference sequence). The CDR3 is 16 amino acids. The chain's CDR3 is CASSRRGTGGFDGYTF. The DNA of the CDR3 is TGTGCCAGCAGCCGCCGGGGAACAGGGGGCTTTGATGGCTACACCTTC.